In this sample, the clone carrying this TCR beta chain turned up many times. Antigen unknown. The cDNA was produced through 5'RACE with 10-nucleotide random UMIs. TCRdb redid the calling of the 5' RACE reads with MiXCR, one entry per CDR3 protein. Of about 46,000 distinct CDR3 sequences listed, less than 2% are singletons. V was pared by 4 bases and J by 1 base, with 3 bases of the junction left unmatched. This CDR3 region has 15 residues. Germline loops: CDR1 SGHRS, CDR2 YFSETQ. The record originates from a study of neurological immune-mediated disorders. Study-wide background: The study included some 34 multiple sclerosis patients, approximately 30 relapsing-remitting and 3 secondary progressive. Findings and caveats of the study: Levels of TCR clonal expansion peaked in HTLV-1-associated myelopathy and reached their lowest in multiple sclerosis, under those of healthy controls. The study phylogenetically grouped the repertoires of 18 of 34 multiple sclerosis patients into one related-CDR3 cluster, a possible signature.

The V gene is TRBV5-1, the J gene TRBJ2-3; 10 nucleotides match TRBD2. The receptor comes from a woman in her thirties or forties with multiple sclerosis. The specimen sequenced was PBMCs. CDR3 nucleotides: TGCGCCAGCAGCCCACTAGCGGGGCGCACAGATACGCAGTATTTT. It yields the protein CASSPLAGRTDTQYF.